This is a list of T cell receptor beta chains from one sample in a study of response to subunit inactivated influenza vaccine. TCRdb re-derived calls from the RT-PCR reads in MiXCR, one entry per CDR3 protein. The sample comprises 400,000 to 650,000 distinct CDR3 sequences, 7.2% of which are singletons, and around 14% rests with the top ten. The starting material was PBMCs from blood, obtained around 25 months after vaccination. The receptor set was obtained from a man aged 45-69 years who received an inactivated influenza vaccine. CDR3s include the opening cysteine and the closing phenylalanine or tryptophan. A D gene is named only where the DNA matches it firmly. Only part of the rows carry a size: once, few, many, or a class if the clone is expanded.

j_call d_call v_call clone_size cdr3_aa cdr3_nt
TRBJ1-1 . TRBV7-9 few CASRVGEAIGNTEAFF TGTGCCAGCAGGGTCGGGGAAGCTATCGGGAACACTGAAGCTTTCTTT
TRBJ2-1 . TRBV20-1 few CSATSLNEQFF TGCAGTGCTACTAGTCTCAATGAGCAGTTCTTC
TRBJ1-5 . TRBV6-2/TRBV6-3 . CASSYDGYNQPQHF TGTGCCAGCAGTTACGACGGCTACAATCAGCCCCAGCATTTT
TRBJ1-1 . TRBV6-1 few CASSVTGGLTEAFF TGTGCCAGCAGCGTGACAGGAGGGCTTACTGAAGCTTTCTTT
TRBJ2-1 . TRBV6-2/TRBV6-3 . CASSSVRLHYAYNEQFF TGTGCCAGCAGTTCTGTGCGTCTTCATTACGCCTACAATGAGCAGTTCTTC
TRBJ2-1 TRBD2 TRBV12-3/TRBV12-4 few CASSLTHKGLAGDLEQFF TGTGCCAGCAGTTTGACCCACAAAGGACTAGCGGGAGACCTTGAGCAGTTCTTC
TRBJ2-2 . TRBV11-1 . CTSSFRAAGELFF TGTACCAGCAGCTTTCGGGCGGCCGGGGAGCTGTTTTTT
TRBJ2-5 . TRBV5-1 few CASSVQNQETQYF TGCGCCAGCAGCGTTCAGAATCAAGAGACCCAGTACTTC
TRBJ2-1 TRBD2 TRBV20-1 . CSAIIAGVYNEQFF TGCAGTGCTATTATAGCGGGAGTTTACAATGAGCAGTTCTTC
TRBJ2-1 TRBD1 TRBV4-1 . CASSYQVTGGQGYNEQFF TGCGCCAGCAGCTACCAGGTGACGGGTGGACAGGGCTACAATGAGCAGTTCTTC